The 31 T cell receptor beta chains listed next were all sequenced from one sample in a study of cytomegalovirus exposure and HLA in healthy donors. 13 Jbeta primers and 60 Vbeta primers were used for the PCR. Measured with immunoSEQ multiplex PCR; TCRdb has only the in-frame clones, and not every one. This sample has 100,000 to 150,000 clones; 70% to 80% occur once, and the top ten carry 2.9%. The specimen sequenced was PBMCs. These receptors came from a human donor in good health.

This clone was counted once. The gene calls are TRBV5-8 and TRBJ1-2, with TRBD1 identical over 11 bases. In germline, CDR1 is SGHTS, CDR2 YDEGEE. The CDR3 runs 16 residues. The V and J ends lost 4 bases and 6 bases, in that order; junction bases with no gene match: 11. CDR3 residues: CASSPYSGTGGNGYTF. The CDR3, as DNA: TGTGCCAGCAGCCCTTACTCCGGGACAGGGGGGAATGGCTACACCTTC.

This rearrangement joins TRBV6-1 to TRBJ1-4; the D gene is possibly TRBD1 (6 bases). V lost 1 base and J 3 bases, leaving 12 bases between the germline ends. Germline V gene data show CDR1 as MNHNS and CDR2 as SASEGT. The CDR3 consists of 16 residues. The CDR3 nucleotides read TGTGCCAGCAGTGAAGACAGGGTTAGGTCTAATGAAAAACTGTTTTTT. This translates into CASSEDRVRSNEKLFF.

V is TRBV5-5 and J is TRBJ1-2, with 12 positions matching TRBD1. With V trimmed by 1 base and J by 7 bases, 2 bases remained unmatched. The CDR3 length is 14 residues. From germline, CDR1 is SGHKS and CDR2 YYEKEE (reference sequence). The CDR3: CASSLSGQGAGYTF. CDR3 sequence (DNA): TGTGCCAGCAGCTTGTCGGGACAGGGGGCTGGCTACACCTTC.

This clone was found once. The chain joins TRBV27 to TRBJ2-7, with 10 bases identical to TRBD2. Germline assignment: CDR1 MNHEY and CDR2 SMNVEV (reference sequence). The CDR3 spans 15 residues. With 5 bases clipped from V and 5 bases from J, the junction kept 9 bases outside the gene matches. The CDR3 loop is CASSRRGLASDEQYF. CDR3 coding DNA: TGTGCCAGCAGTCGAAGGGGACTAGCGTCCGACGAGCAGTACTTC.

The genes are TRBV5-1 and TRBJ2-3; TRBD1 matches 7 bases. Germline CDR1 SGHRS, CDR2 YFSETQ. V shed 1 base and J 7 bases; nucleotides not matched to a gene: 15. This CDR3 contains 17 residues. The CDR3 sequence is CASSLRVGAGGLYTQYF. CDR3 bases: TGCGCCAGCAGCTTGAGGGTCGGGGCAGGGGGATTATATACGCAGTATTTT. The full variable domain, with the rest looked up from reference TRBV5-1 and TRBJ2-3, is KAGVTQTPRYLIKTRGQQVTLSCSPISGHRSVSWYQQTPGQGLQFLFEYFSETQRNKGNFPGRFSGRQFSNSRSEMNVSTLELGDSALYLCASSLRVGAGGLYTQYFGPGTRLTVL.

This chain joins TRBV12-5 and TRBJ1-2; TRBD1 might be the D (5 bases). The germline V and J ends were trimmed by 4 bases and 0 bases, with 30 bases remaining between them. Germline CDR1 reads LGHNT; CDR2 reads FRNRAP. The CDR3 is 21 residues long. The CDR3 DNA reads TGTGCTAGTGGTTCCCAACCTAAGGCAGGGTCCACCCGATTAGCTAACTATGGCTACACCTTC. It codes for CASGSQPKAGSTRLANYGYTF.

The J gene is TRBJ2-3, the V gene TRBV9; D remains unclear. Germline V CDR1 and CDR2: SGDLS, YYNGEE. The CDR3 runs 15 residues. Trimming took off 0 bases at V and 2 bases at J, with 10 bases between the two ends. The CDR3 sequence is CASSVGAATTDTQYF. The CDR3 DNA sequence: TGTGCCAGCAGCGTAGGGGCAGCCACCACAGATACGCAGTATTTT.

The chain couples TRBV28 to TRBJ1-2; D gene ambiguous. The V gene lost 6 bases and the J gene lost 6 bases, with 14 bases spanning the gap. CDR1 MDHEN and CDR2 SYDVKM come from the germline V gene. This CDR3 is 13 amino acids long. DNA for the CDR3: TGTGCCAGCAGGTTAAACCAGGAAAATGGCTACACCTTC. It specifies CASRLNQENGYTF.

The chain is built from TRBV7-2 and TRBJ2-1; 7 bases are a match to TRBD1. The V segment lost 2 bases and the J segment 7 bases; nucleotides outside the gene matches: 8. Germline V CDR1 and CDR2: SGHTA, FQGNSA. The CDR3 is made up of 15 amino acids. The CDR3 DNA follows: TGTGCCAGCAGCTTATCCAGGGGGAGTATTAATGAGCAGTTCTTC. Translated: CASSLSRGSINEQFF.

This clone has a handful of counts. The gene calls are TRBV2 and TRBJ1-2; D is unresolved. The V gene lost 7 bases and the J gene lost 8 bases, with 20 bases spanning the gap. Looked up from germline, CDR1 is SNHLY and CDR2 is FYNNEI. The CDR3 totals 14 residues. CDR3 sequence (DNA): TGTGCCAGCACCTACCGGGAACCGAAACGGGGCTACACCTTC. Protein: CASTYREPKRGYTF.

As regards this clone: The sample has other DNA sequences that encode this CDR3 too. The rearrangement uses TRBV7-2 and TRBJ2-3; 7 bases match TRBD2. Germline V gene lookup returns CDR1 SGHTA and CDR2 FQGNSA. CDR3 length: 15 amino acids. Losses at the gene ends were 1 base for V and 1 base for J; bases not matched to a gene: 2. In DNA form, the CDR3 reads TGTGCCAGCAGCTTAGGCGCGGGGGGCACAGATACGCAGTATTTT. It is translated as CASSLGAGGTDTQYF.

This chain uses TRBV19 with TRBJ1-1; 8 bases align to TRBD1. Per the germline V gene, CDR1 is LNHDA and CDR2 is SQIVND (reference sequence). The CDR3 covers 16 residues. J was trimmed by 1 base and V by 3 bases; bases with no gene match: 7. This CDR3 reads CASSISFDRGNTEAFF. CDR3 nucleotides: TGTGCCAGTAGTATCTCCTTTGACAGGGGGAACACTGAAGCTTTCTTT. The full variable domain, rest sourced from reference TRBV19 and TRBJ1-1, is DGGITQSPKYLFRKEGQNVTLSCEQNLNHDAMYWYRQDPGQGLRLIYYSQIVNDFQKGDIAEGYSVSREKKESFPLTVTSAQKNPTAFYLCASSISFDRGNTEAFFGQGTRLTVV.

This chain uses TRBV27 with TRBJ2-7, with 16 bases lining up with TRBD2. The CDR3 is 18 residues long. Germline CDR1 is MNHEY and CDR2 is SMNVEV (reference sequence). V was pared by 6 bases and J by 2 bases, with 10 bases of the junction left unmatched. CDR3 sequence reads: CASSPGLAGGKGPYEQYF. In nucleotides, the CDR3 is TGTGCCAGCAGCCCGGGACTAGCGGGAGGGAAAGGCCCCTACGAGCAGTACTTC.

The CDR3 spells CASSTLGQGNEQYF. The DNA of the CDR3 is TGTGCCAGCAGCACCCTGGGACAGGGAAACGAGCAGTACTTC. This chain connects TRBV16 to TRBJ2-5, with 9 bases fitting TRBD1. The J call is uncertain, as TRBJ2-7 better fits the DNA end. Germline V gives CDR1 KGHSY, CDR2 FQNENV. This CDR3 contains 14 residues.

The chain combines TRBV15 with TRBJ2-2; 12 bases are shared with TRBD1. The CDR3 covers 16 residues. J gave up 4 bases and V 6 bases, and 6 bases lay outside the gene matches. Germline V gene lookup returns CDR1 LNHNV and CDR2 YYDKDF (reference sequence). DNA for the CDR3: TGTGCCACCAGGGGACAGGGGGCGTTTAGCACCGGGGAGCTGTTTTTT. It is translated as CATRGQGAFSTGELFF.

In DNA, the CDR3 is TGCGCCAGCAGTCATCATGTCACTAGCGGGAGAGGGGGTACGGTGGAAGAGACCCAGTACTTC. Translating gives CASSHHVTSGRGGTVEETQYF. This rearrangement joins TRBV23-1 to TRBJ2-5; TRBD2 aligns across 11 bases. TRBV23-1 falls under the ORF class, with uncertain function. The CDR3 extends over 21 amino acids. V lost 3 bases and J lost 3; bases outside the gene matches: 21.

This chain uses TRBV6-1 with TRBJ2-1; 12 bases fit TRBD2. Germline V lookup: CDR1 MNHNS, CDR2 SASEGT. V shed 3 bases, J shed 5 bases, and the junction held 14 bases outside the gene matches. The CDR3 consists of 19 residues. CDR3 protein: CASSDWGAGASGGDNEQFF. In DNA form, the CDR3 reads TGTGCCAGCAGTGATTGGGGGGCAGGGGCTAGCGGGGGGGACAATGAGCAGTTCTTC.

The V call is TRBV20-1, the J call TRBJ2-7, with no clear D. The CDR3 covers 11 residues. Germline V lookup: CDR1 DFQATT, CDR2 SNEGSKA (reference sequence). V was trimmed by 3 bases and J by 6 bases, leaving 9 bases between them. The CDR3 reads CSASGPTEQYF. CDR3 nucleotide sequence: TGCAGTGCTAGTGGGCCCACCGAGCAGTACTTC.

This chain connects TRBV5-1 to TRBJ2-7; D perhaps matches TRBD2 (5 bases). Germline lookup yields CDR1 SGHRS and CDR2 YFSETQ. The CDR3 consists of 14 residues. Trimming removed 0 bases at V and 2 bases at J, with 9 bases between. DNA of the CDR3: TGCGCCAGCAGCTTGGACCTTAGCGCCTACGAGCAGTACTTC. It yields the protein CASSLDLSAYEQYF.

The CDR3 spells CASNRDLSNSPLHF. CDR3 in DNA: TGTGCCAGTAACCGGGACTTGTCTAATTCACCCCTCCACTTT. The chain joins TRBV7-9 to TRBJ1-6; possible D gene TRBD1, 5 bases. Germline lookup yields CDR1 SEHNR and CDR2 FQNEAQ (reference sequence). The CDR3 covers 14 residues. V lost 9 bases and J 6 bases, leaving 15 bases between the germline ends.

V usage is TRBV28 and J usage is TRBJ1-1; no clear D gene. Germline V gene data show CDR1 as MDHEN and CDR2 as SYDVKM. The CDR3 is 11 residues long. Trimming stripped 6 bases from V and 9 bases from J, with 11 bases between. CDR3 protein: CASSLYSKAFF. The DNA for the CDR3 is TGTGCCAGCAGCCTGTATTCTAAAGCTTTCTTT. Supplemented by reference TRBV28 and TRBJ1-1, the full variable domain reads DVKVTQSSRYLVKRTGEKVFLECVQDMDHENMFWYRQDPGLGLRLIYFSYDVKMKEKGDIPEGYSVSREKKERFSLILESASTNQTSMYLCASSLYSKAFFGQGTRLTVV.

This sequence joins TRBV11-2 and TRBJ2-1; D uncertain. This CDR3 has 16 amino acids. Germline values: CDR1 SGHAT, CDR2 FQNNGV. V was trimmed by 3 bases and J by 3 bases, leaving 15 bases between them. The CDR3: CASSFYPVANYNEQFF. CDR3 bases: TGTGCCAGCAGCTTTTACCCGGTCGCAAACTACAATGAGCAGTTCTTC.

This clone was seen only a few times. The chain links TRBV13 to TRBJ1-5; a possible D gene is TRBD1 (6 bases). The CDR3 is 14 amino acids. Trimming took off 0 bases at V and 6 bases at J, with 9 bases between the two ends. CDR1 is PRHDT, CDR2 FYEKMQ, per germline (reference sequence). CDR3 in amino acids: CASSLGSGAQPQHF. Here the CDR3 DNA reads TGTGCCAGCAGCTTAGGATCAGGGGCTCAGCCCCAGCATTTT.

There are a few counts of this clone. The rearrangement joins TRBV27 to TRBJ1-5; no clear D gene. V lost 5 bases to trimming and J lost 2 bases, with 13 bases between them. The CDR3 length is 15 residues. Germline-derived CDR1 and CDR2 are MNHEY and SMNVEV (reference sequence). CDR3 nucleotides: TGTGCCAGCAGTCCCCCCTACAGAGGCAATCAGCCCCAGCATTTT. As protein: CASSPPYRGNQPQHF.

This clone was counted between two and nine times. V usage is TRBV7-9 and J usage is TRBJ1-6; D unclear. From germline, CDR1 is SEHNR and CDR2 FQNEAQ (reference sequence). V lost 5 bases, J lost 7 bases, and 12 bases lay in between. The CDR3 loop spans 14 amino acids. CDR3 DNA sequence: TGTGCCAGCAGCCGGACGGAGGGCAATTCACCCCTCCACTTT. It translates to CASSRTEGNSPLHF.

The chain carries TRBV28 and TRBJ1-5; D gene ambiguous. V was trimmed by 3 bases and J by 5 bases, leaving 5 bases between them. The CDR3 contains 12 residues. The germline gives CDR1 MDHEN, CDR2 SYDVKM. CDR3 nucleotides: TGTGCCAGCAGTTTGTCTGATCAGCCCCAGCATTTT. Translated: CASSLSDQPQHF.

This clone was detected a few times. The V call is TRBV27, the J call TRBJ2-2, with 11 bases lining up with TRBD2. The CDR3 runs 16 residues. The germline gives CDR1 MNHEY, CDR2 SMNVEV (reference sequence). V shed 2 bases and J 7 bases; nucleotides not matched to a gene: 6. CDR3 nucleotides: TGTGCCAGCAGTTTACTAGCGGGAGGAGGGGGCGGGGAGCTGTTTTTT. Encoded protein: CASSLLAGGGGGELFF.

This clone was seen once. The chain links TRBV5-4 to TRBJ1-2; D is unresolved. Germline V gives CDR1 SGHNT, CDR2 YYREEE (reference sequence). Trimming took 1 base from V and 2 from J, leaving 12 bases between them. The CDR3 runs to 15 residues. CDR3 nucleotides: TGTGCCAGCAGCTTGTTTGCAGGTCAAAACTATGGCTACACCTTC. This gives the protein CASSLFAGQNYGYTF.

This sequence joins TRBV30 and TRBJ2-3, with 8 bases aligning to TRBD2. The CDR3 covers 15 residues. Germline CDR1 GTSNPN, CDR2 SVGIG (reference sequence). V trimming: 4 bases; J trimming: 8 bases; junction bases outside the gene matches: 14. The CDR3 bases are TGTGCCTGGACCCATAGCGGGGCCGTGTCAGGTACGCAGTATTTT. It specifies CAWTHSGAVSGTQYF.

This clone was recorded once. V is TRBV4-2 and J is TRBJ2-1; TRBD2 aligns across 8 bases. In germline, CDR1 is LGHNA, CDR2 YNFKEQ. V lost 0 bases to trimming and J lost 8 bases; unmatched junction nucleotides: 12. This CDR3 spans 17 amino acids. CDR3 DNA sequence: TGTGCCAGCAGCCAAGAGGGCCCGGGACTAGTCCGCGATGAGCAGTTCTTC. As protein: CASSQEGPGLVRDEQFF.

The sample holds a few counts of this clone. V usage is TRBV18 and J usage is TRBJ1-5; possible D gene TRBD1, 5 bases. Between the trimmed V and J ends, which lost 1 base and 2 bases, there was a span of 18 bases. CDR3 length: 18 residues. CDR1 and CDR2 from the germline V gene are KGHSH and LQKENI. Here the CDR3 DNA reads TGTGCCAGCTCACCACGAACATCGCGGGGCGCGGGCAATCAGCCCCAGCATTTT. Residues: CASSPRTSRGAGNQPQHF. Together with reference TRBV18 and TRBJ1-5, the CDR3 gives the full variable domain: NAGVMQNPRHLVRRRGQEARLRCSPMKGHSHVYWYRQLPEEGLKFMVYLQKENIIDESGMPKERFSAEFPKEGPSILRIQQVVRGDSAAYFCASSPRTSRGAGNQPQHFGDGTRLSIL.